This T cell receptor beta chain was sequenced for a study of blood T cell repertoires in COVID-19. V was clipped by 7 bases and J by 0 bases; unmatched bases: 5. Germline CDR1 and CDR2: KGHDR and SFDVKD. The CDR3 extends over 15 amino acids. The protocol was immunoSEQ multiplex PCR, while the TCRdb copy is restricted to in-frame clones and leaves out a portion. The repertoire holds fewer than 60,000 clones, approximately 80% seen once, with 6.9% in the top ten. Sequenced: peripheral blood. The chain combines TRBV24-1 with TRBJ2-1; the match to TRBD1 covers 7 bases. This clonotype was sampled from a man in his 70s with active COVID-19. The CDR3 is CATSSQGSSYNEQFF. In DNA form, the CDR3 reads TGTGCCACCAGCTCACAGGGGTCCTCCTACAATGAGCAGTTCTTC.